One sample yielded the 31 T cell receptor beta chains listed below, sequenced in a study of T cell clonality in common variable immunodeficiency. Here immunoSEQ multiplex PCR was the method, and the copy in TCRdb shows in-frame clones only, minus some. Singletons are absent from the sample, which has about 81,000 clones. The sequencing sample was made of peripheral blood mononuclear cells. The receptors originated from a person between 18 and 75 years old in good health.

This clone was counted at least ten times. Sequencing ends 3 residues short of the CDR3 end; the germline J gene provides the rest. The V call is TRBV6-4, the J call TRBJ2-1, with D tentatively TRBD1 (6 bases). This CDR3 spans 14 amino acids. Trimming removed 3 bases from V and 4 bases from J, with 10 bases in between. Per the germline V gene, CDR1 is MRHNA and CDR2 is SNTAGT. The CDR3 spells CASSEGADYNEQFF. CDR3 DNA (partial): TGTGCCAGCAGTGAGGGGGCAGATTACAATGAG.

This clone was observed many times. The read terminates 3 residues ahead of where the CDR3 ends, so the germline J gene completes it. V is TRBV6-2 or TRBV6-3 and J is TRBJ2-5; 14 positions agree with TRBD2. This CDR3 contains 16 residues. V trimming: 5 bases; J trimming: 5 bases; junction bases outside the gene matches: 7. In germline, CDR1 is MNHEY, CDR2 SVGEGT. The CDR3 reads CASSPRGLAGVETQYF. The part of the CDR3 DNA that was read is TGTGCCAGCAGTCCACGGGGACTAGCGGGAGTGGAGACC.

The sample holds many counts of this clone. The read terminates 3 residues before the CDR3 end, so the remaining end is supplied by the germline J gene. The V gene is TRBV19, the J gene TRBJ2-7; D is perhaps TRBD2 (6 bases). V lost 3 bases, J lost 5 bases, and 11 bases lay in between. CDR1 is LNHDA and CDR2 is SQIVND in the germline V gene (reference sequence). The CDR3 is made up of 13 amino acids. The CDR3 loop is CASSIGGSHEQYF. The sequenced CDR3 bases are TGTGCCAGTAGTATTGGAGGGTCTCACGAG.

This clone was seen at least ten times. This chain's CDR3 is CASSQAQGDNSPLHF. Partial CDR3 DNA: TGCGCCAGCAGCCAAGCACAGGGCGACAATTCACCC. The V and J genes are TRBV4-1 and TRBJ1-6, with D perhaps matching TRBD1 (6 bases). Sequencing ends 3 residues short of the CDR3 end; the germline J gene provides the rest. Germline CDR1 MGHRA, CDR2 YSYEKL. With 1 base removed from V and 7 bases from J, the gap between germline ends came to 11 bases. CDR3 length: 15 residues.

This clone was seen repeatedly, ten times or more. The CDR3 end falls 3 residues outside the read, so it is completed with the germline J gene. This chain connects TRBV20-1 to TRBJ2-5; 8 nucleotides align to TRBD1. Trimming cost V 3 bases and J 2 bases; bases outside gene matches: 5. The germline V gene encodes CDR1 DFQATT and CDR2 SNEGSKA (reference sequence). This CDR3 spans 14 amino acids. The chain's CDR3 is CSARSGTGQETQYF. CDR3 bases read: TGCAGTGCTAGGTCCGGGACAGGACAAGAGACC.

This clone occurred many times. Read data end 3 residues before the CDR3 end; the end is taken from the germline J gene. The rearrangement joins TRBV30 to TRBJ2-7, with D possibly being TRBD2 (5 bases). This CDR3 is built from 14 residues. Trimming took off 0 bases at V and 0 bases at J, with 9 bases between the two ends. The germline gives CDR1 GTSNPN, CDR2 SVGIG (reference sequence). The chain's CDR3 is CAWSVRGNSYEQYF. The sequenced CDR3 bases are TGTGCCTGGAGTGTACGGGGTAACTCCTACGAG. The variable domain in full, with the rest retrieved from reference TRBV30 and TRBJ2-7, is SQTIHQWPATLVQPVGSPLSLECTVEGTSNPNLYWYRQAAGRGLQLLFYSVGIGQISSEVPQNLSASRPQDRQFILSSKKLLLSDSGFYLCAWSVRGNSYEQYFGPGTRLTVT.

In its sample, this clone was seen many times. The CDR3 end is not reached by the read, which stops 3 residues before it; the germline J gene fills it in. V usage is TRBV20-1 and J usage is TRBJ2-7; the match to TRBD1 covers 11 bases. CDR1 and CDR2 (germline): DFQATT, SNEGSKA (reference sequence). The J segment lost 3 bases and the V segment lost 2 bases, leaving 6 bases of the junction unmatched. This CDR3 comprises 15 residues. The chain's CDR3 is CSARIGTGGSYEQYF. The CDR3 DNA, read in part, is TGCAGTGCTAGAATTGGGACAGGGGGAAGCTACGAG.

This clone was recorded many times. The read ends 3 residues shy of where the CDR3 ends; the end is completed using the germline J gene. The rearrangement links TRBV5-8 to TRBJ2-7, with 11 bases that match TRBD2. Germline CDR1 is SGHTS and CDR2 is YDEGEE. J gave up 3 bases and V 7 bases, and 6 bases lay outside the gene matches. CDR3 length equals 14 residues. The DNA read from the CDR3 is TGTGCCAGCTCCTCTAGCGGGAGGCTCTACGAG. Its translation: CASSSSGRLYE. The full CDR3 is CASSSSGRLYEQYF.

Many counts were recorded for this clone. The CDR3 is cut off 3 residues early in the read; its end comes from the germline J gene. The chain couples TRBV19 to TRBJ2-2; 7 bases map to TRBD2. Per the germline V gene, CDR1 is LNHDA and CDR2 is SQIVND (reference sequence). The CDR3 consists of 16 residues. Losses at the gene ends were 3 bases for V and 5 bases for J; bases not matched to a gene: 9. The sequenced CDR3 bases are TGTGCCAGTAGTATCCCAGCGGGGTTGAGTACCGGGGAG. Its translation is CASSIPAGLSTGE. The whole CDR3 reads CASSIPAGLSTGELFF.

Many counts were recorded for this clone. From the germline J gene comes the end of the CDR3, since the read stops 3 residues before it. The chain recombines TRBV6-1 with TRBJ2-4; D might be TRBD1 (6 bases). Per germline, CDR1 MNHNS and CDR2 SASEGT. The CDR3 covers 12 residues. CDR3 amino acids: CASSADRRIQYF. The part of the CDR3 DNA that was read is TGTGCCAGCAGTGCGGACAGACGGATT.

This clone was detected many times. The CDR3 goes on 3 residues after the read ends, and that part is filled in from the germline J gene. J is TRBJ2-3 and V is TRBV5-6; no clear D. Trimming removed 2 bases at V and 0 bases at J, with 10 bases between. The CDR3 is made up of 15 amino acids. CDR1 is SGHDT, CDR2 YYEEEE, per germline. The CDR3 loop is CASSFPTESTDTQYF. The sequenced part of the CDR3 DNA is TGTGCCAGCAGCTTTCCCACAGAAAGCACAGATACG. Full variable domain (rest looked up from reference TRBV5-6 and TRBJ2-3): DAGVTQSPTHLIKTRGQQVTLRCSPKSGHDTVSWYQQALGQGPQFIFQYYEEEERQRGNFPDRFSGHQFPNYSSELNVNALLLGDSALYLCASSFPTESTDTQYFGPGTRLTVL.

This clone was seen ten or more times. The sequenced fragment ends 3 residues before the CDR3 boundary, so the rest is inferred from the germline J gene. The V and J genes are TRBV5-4 and TRBJ2-5; 10 bases match TRBD2. Germline CDR1 reads SGHNT; CDR2 reads YYREEE (reference sequence). The trim removed 2 bases at V and 4 bases at J, leaving 5 bases unmatched. CDR3 length: 15 amino acids. The CDR3 sequence is CASSFLAGVGETQYF. The DNA read from the CDR3 is TGTGCCAGCAGCTTTCTAGCGGGAGTGGGAGAGACC. The full variable domain, completed using reference TRBV5-4 and TRBJ2-5, is ETGVTQSPTHLIKTRGQQVTLRCSSQSGHNTVSWYQQALGQGPQFIFQYYREEENGRGNFPPRFSGLQFPNYSSELNVNALELDDSALYLCASSFLAGVGETQYFGPGTRLLVL.

The sample holds many counts of this clone. The missing CDR3 end, 3 residues past where the read stops, is filled in from the germline J gene. The chain joins TRBV20-1 to TRBJ2-2; 7 nucleotides match TRBD2. Germline-derived CDR1 and CDR2 are DFQATT and SNEGSKA (reference sequence). This CDR3 contains 14 residues. The ends lost 1 base at V and 9 bases at J; junction bases unmatched: 8. The CDR3 sequence is CSARVSGGRRELFF. The sequenced CDR3 bases are TGCAGTGCTAGAGTTTCCGGCGGGAGACGGGAG.

Remarks on this clone: The CDR3 extends 3 residues past the end of the read, so its final part is completed from the germline J gene. V and J are TRBV7-8 and TRBJ2-2; 13 bases align to TRBD2. This CDR3 spans 16 amino acids. The V and J ends lost 5 bases and 7 bases, in that order; junction bases with no gene match: 7. Germline CDR1 reads SGHVS; CDR2 reads FQNEAQ. CDR3 in amino acids: CASSPGLAGAIGELFF. The covered CDR3 bases are TGTGCCAGCAGCCCAGGACTAGCGGGAGCGATCGGGGAG.

This clone came up many times. The CDR3 goes on 3 residues after the read ends, and that part is filled in from the germline J gene. Different DNA sequences within this sample yield the same CDR3. The V gene is TRBV18, the J gene TRBJ2-1; 7 bases map to TRBD2. Germline values: CDR1 KGHSH, CDR2 LQKENI. The J segment lost 9 bases and the V segment lost 0 bases, leaving 14 bases of the junction unmatched. This CDR3 comprises 17 residues. The CDR3 protein is CASSPPFPGLRVTEQFF. The part of the CDR3 DNA that was read is TGTGCCAGCTCACCACCGTTCCCGGGACTACGGGTCACTGAG. Full variable domain (remainder filled in from reference TRBV18 and TRBJ2-1): NAGVMQNPRHLVRRRGQEARLRCSPMKGHSHVYWYRQLPEEGLKFMVYLQKENIIDESGMPKERFSAEFPKEGPSILRIQQVVRGDSAAYFCASSPPFPGLRVTEQFFGPGTRLTVL.

This clone was recorded at least ten times. Read coverage stops 3 residues before the CDR3 terminus; the germline J gene supplies the remainder. The gene calls are TRBV30 and TRBJ2-5; TRBD2 aligns across 12 bases. The CDR3 has 17 residues. CDR1 is GTSNPN and CDR2 is SVGIG in the germline V gene (reference sequence). The trim removed 6 bases at V and 3 bases at J, leaving 14 bases unmatched. The CDR3: CACQSRTSGIAEETQYF. The DNA read from the CDR3 is TGTGCCTGCCAGTCTCGGACTAGCGGGATTGCCGAAGAGACC.

This clone occurred many times. The read ends 3 residues shy of where the CDR3 ends; the end is completed using the germline J gene. The chain joins TRBV5-1 to TRBJ1-1, with TRBD1 matching over 9 bases. The germline V gene has CDR1 SGHRS and CDR2 YFSETQ. Germline trimming cut 1 base from V and 4 bases from J; bases unmatched to any gene: 11. This CDR3 is built from 17 residues. The CDR3: CASSLFRTGVGGTEAFF. The covered CDR3 bases are TGCGCCAGCAGCTTGTTCCGGACAGGGGTCGGCGGCACTGAA.

This clone was seen ten or more times. Sequencing ends 3 residues short of the CDR3 end; the germline J gene provides the rest. The chain recombines TRBV2 with TRBJ2-1; D possibly corresponds to TRBD2 (6 bases). The CDR3 runs 16 residues. With 2 bases removed from V and 1 base from J, the gap between germline ends came to 12 bases. CDR1 SNHLY and CDR2 FYNNEI come from the germline V gene. This CDR3 is CASSELSGRSYNEQFF. The covered CDR3 bases are TGTGCCAGCAGTGAATTGTCGGGGAGGTCCTACAATGAG.

This clone was picked up many times. The DNA ends 3 residues before the CDR3 does, and the rest of the CDR3 is filled in from the germline J gene. The rearrangement joins TRBV18 to TRBJ2-7, with TRBD2 matching 11 bases. The CDR3 loop spans 18 amino acids. Germline CDR1 KGHSH, CDR2 LQKENI. The CDR3 is CALLRGSGRESLSYEQYF. The CDR3 DNA, read in part, is TGTGCTTTATTGAGGGGTAGCGGGAGGGAGTCTCTTTCCTACGAG.

This clone has a count of ten or more. The read ends 3 residues early relative to the CDR3; the germline J gene fills the gap. This chain joins TRBV5-1 and TRBJ2-3; 9 bases fit TRBD1. V shed 8 bases and J 0 bases; nucleotides not matched to a gene: 1. This CDR3 region has 13 residues. The germline gives CDR1 SGHRS, CDR2 YFSETQ. CDR3 sequence: CASGTGSTDTQYF. The DNA read from the CDR3 is TGCGCCAGTGGGACAGGGAGCACAGATACG.

This clone came up many times. The CDR3: CASGLRTSGRTDTQYF. Incomplete CDR3 DNA: TGTGCTAGTGGTCTCAGGACTAGCGGGAGGACAGATACG. The chain carries TRBV12-5 and TRBJ2-3, with 14 bases that match TRBD2. Read sequence stops 3 residues before the CDR3 end, and the germline J gene provides the missing end. Trimming took 5 bases from V and 3 from J; bases not matched to a gene: 4. The CDR3 contains 16 residues. CDR1 and CDR2 from the germline V gene are LGHNT and FRNRAP. Filled out from reference TRBV12-5 and TRBJ2-3, the complete variable domain reads DARVTQTPRHKVTEMGQEVTMRCQPILGHNTVFWYRQTMMQGLELLAYFRNRAPLDDSGMPKDRFSAEMPDATLATLKIQPSEPRDSAVYFCASGLRTSGRTDTQYFGPGTRLTVL.

There are many counts of this clone. The read falls 3 residues short of the CDR3 end, and the missing part is taken from the germline J gene. The chain has TRBV5-6 and TRBJ1-1; D is unresolved. This CDR3 has 14 amino acids. V was clipped by 0 bases and J by 4 bases, with 10 bases between them. Germline values: CDR1 SGHDT, CDR2 YYEEEE. CDR3 in amino acids: CASSLAAGVTEAFF. CDR3 DNA, as far as it was read: TGTGCCAGCAGCTTGGCTGCAGGCGTCACTGAA.

This clone was counted between two and nine times. The CDR3 is cut off 3 residues early in the read; its end comes from the germline J gene. The V gene is TRBV11-2, the J gene TRBJ1-1; TRBD1 agrees at 7 bases. Germline CDR1 SGHAT, CDR2 FQNNGV. This CDR3 has 13 amino acids. V dropped 1 base and J dropped 6; count of bases not matched to a gene: 2. The covered CDR3 bases are TGTGCCAGCAGCTTAGGGACAGGCTCTGAA. Amino acid sequence: CASSLGTGSE. The CDR3 in its entirety is CASSLGTGSEAFF.

This clone was detected ten times or more. An end of the junction differs from the germline gene, which may be a read error. The read is 3 residues too short to cover the CDR3 end, so that end is filled in from the germline J gene. The chain links TRBV4-2 to TRBJ2-2; D possibly corresponds to TRBD1 (5 bases). This CDR3 is built from 14 residues. The V gene's germline CDR1 is LGHNA and CDR2 YNFKEQ. The CDR3 is CASSQGQNTGELFF. The part of the CDR3 DNA that was read is TGCGCCAGCAGCCAAGGACAGAACACCGGGGAG.

This clone was counted at least ten times. The read finishes 3 residues shy of the CDR3 end, and the germline J gene is used to complete it. The chain is built from TRBV2 and TRBJ2-3; no clear D. The CDR3 runs to 15 residues. CDR1 is SNHLY and CDR2 is FYNNEI in the germline V gene. V dropped 3 bases and J dropped 0 bases, with 10 bases sitting between them. Partial CDR3 DNA: TGTGCCAGCAGTGATCCTGACACGAGCACAGATACG. Its translation: CASSDPDTSTDT. The entire CDR3 reads CASSDPDTSTDTQYF.

This clone occurred many times. The read ends 3 residues early relative to the CDR3; the germline J gene fills the gap. This sequence joins TRBV6-4 and TRBJ2-3; tentative D call: TRBD2 (6 bases). Trimming left V 2 bases short and J 8 bases short, with 11 bases between. The germline CDR1 and CDR2 sequences are MRHNA and SNTAGT. This CDR3 is 13 amino acids long. Here the CDR3 reads CASSDGDSGTQYF. CDR3 bases read: TGTGCCAGCAGTGACGGGGATAGCGGTACG.

This clone was found many times. The read ends 3 residues early relative to the CDR3; the germline J gene fills the gap. This sequence joins TRBV5-1 and TRBJ1-1, with TRBD1 matching 8 bases. The CDR3 runs to 15 residues. Unmatched junction bases numbered 2, after V lost 0 bases and J lost 1 base. CDR1 SGHRS and CDR2 YFSETQ come from the germline V gene. The CDR3 here is CASSLVGTGNTEAFF. The sequenced part of the CDR3 DNA is TGCGCCAGCAGCTTGGTCGGGACAGGGAACACTGAA.

This clone was counted many times. The read finishes 3 residues shy of the CDR3 end, and the germline J gene is used to complete it. The chain employs TRBV20-1 and TRBJ2-1; 9 bases are a match to TRBD1. After removal of 6 bases from V and 7 bases from J, the junction contained 10 bases not matched to a gene. Germline loops: CDR1 DFQATT, CDR2 SNEGSKA (reference sequence). There are 14 residues in the CDR3. The CDR3 is CSAPRGQGMNEQFF. The CDR3 DNA, read in part, is TGCAGTGCCCCGCGGGGACAGGGTATGAATGAG.

This clone was recorded at least ten times. The read gets to within 3 residues of the CDR3 end, and the germline J gene fills in the rest. V usage is TRBV20-1 and J usage is TRBJ2-7; D is perhaps TRBD2 (5 bases). CDR1 is DFQATT and CDR2 is SNEGSKA in the germline V gene (reference sequence). The CDR3 is 12 amino acids. The V and J ends lost 1 base and 6 bases respectively, with 10 bases between them. The covered CDR3 bases are TGCAGTGCTAGAGCGCCGGGGAGCGAG. This translates into CSARAPGSE. The whole CDR3 is CSARAPGSEQYF.

In this sample, this clone turned up many times. The read ends 3 residues early relative to the CDR3; the germline J gene fills the gap. The V call is TRBV12-3 or TRBV12-4, the J call TRBJ2-1; TRBD2 matches at 8 bases. Trimming took 6 bases from V and 6 from J; bases not matched to a gene: 19. CDR3 length equals 18 residues. CDR3 region: CASRARGSGIRLVNEQFF. CDR3 DNA, as far as it was read: TGTGCCAGCAGGGCCCGGGGTAGCGGGATACGTCTGGTCAATGAG.

This clone was counted many times. The CDR3 extends 3 residues past the end of the read, so its final part is completed from the germline J gene. This chain uses TRBV13 with TRBJ2-5; 7 bases map to TRBD2. This CDR3 is 16 amino acids long. J was trimmed by 7 bases and V by 5 bases; bases with no gene match: 16. Germline values: CDR1 PRHDT, CDR2 FYEKMQ (reference sequence). The CDR3: CASSASSGRGLGTQYF. The CDR3 DNA, read in part, is TGTGCCAGCAGCGCCTCTAGCGGAAGGGGCTTGGGGACC. Full variable domain (missing parts from reference TRBV13 and TRBJ2-5): AAGVIQSPRHLIKEKRETATLKCYPIPRHDTVYWYQQGPGQDPQFLISFYEKMQSDKGSIPDRFSAQQFSDYHSELNMSSLELGDSALYFCASSASSGRGLGTQYFGPGTRLLVL.